Here is one T cell receptor (beta chain) with its context. Its antigen is currently not known. Nothing much larger sits one base from this clone, and base qualities are not available. TCRbeta CDR3 regions were amplified from genomic DNA by means of the immunoSEQ Assay, a bias-controlled multiplex PCR. The authors' pipeline ran thus. Within the assay, amplification of reference gene primers was used to estimate how many nucleated cells each sample contained. To quantify the absolute abundance of each unique TCRbeta CDR3 rearrangement, sequence reads were collapsed and filtered. For each sample, productive Simpson clonality was calculated as the square root of Simpson's diversity index across productive rearrangements. TCRdb obtained this table from immuneACCESS and retained in-frame rearrangements with V and J assigned. These tables miss some clones; where compared with another copy, unresolved V genes account for less than half of the shortfall, and the remainder is unexplained. The V and J calls and the clone size are those of that table, but D and trimming were determined from the DNA. The sample table lists over 200,000 clones, 87% of them with a count of one. The ten largest clones represent about 12% of the sample.

These data originate in a study of blood T cell repertoires in COVID-19 (dated by TCRdb to the early 2020s). At the level of the whole study: Samples from collaborators originated in the United States, Italy and Spain and spanned both the acute and convalescent phases of COVID-19. The material from the prospective study consisted of cDNA or gDNA derived from T cells, B-cell-depleted T cells, or PBMCs. The dataset comprised deeply sampled blood TCRbeta repertoires from subjects exposed to, actively infected with, or recovered from COVID-19. The repertoires were released in a freely available public database meant as a resource for research on the immune response to SARS-CoV-2. Samples were obtained from the ongoing ImmuneRACE study (first 160 participants) and from 1,254 subjects provided by 6 global collaborators. Sample metadata almost always included a de-identified subject ID, COVID-19 status, age in years and sex. Where available, HLA class I and class II types were taken from metadata supplied by the sample provider and were not determined by assay-based typing.

The investigation overall reported the following: The amount of clinical and demographic metadata varied by source and participant and was provided uncurated.

A second Seattle source provided samples from volunteer blood donors who had recovered from COVID-19. Collaborating institutions collected whole blood in K2EDTA tubes following their own protocols. For TCRbeta analysis, collaborators shipped samples in one of three forms: frozen whole blood, isolated PBMCs, or DNA extracted from either of those sample types. Sequenced: peripheral blood. This receptor was identified in a woman younger than 35 who had recovered from COVID-19.

CDR3 sequence: CASSADRSSYEQYF. The DNA is TGTGCCAGCAGTGCCGACAGGAGCTCCTACGAGCAGTACTTC. This receptor chain uses TRBV2 and TRBJ2-7; TRBD1 is possibly the D segment (6 matching bases). Including cysteine and phenylalanine, the CDR3 has 14 amino acids. The CDR3 DNA has 42 bases and is translated from base 1. V and J are truncated by 4 bases and 0 bases respectively, leaving an intervening sequence of 10 bases. CDR1 and CDR2, per the germline V gene, are SNHLY and FYNNEI.